One and the same sample provided the 30 T cell receptor beta chains below, sequenced in a study of T cell repertoires in cytomegalovirus infection. TCRdb fed the reads into MiXCR, producing one record per CDR3 protein. The sample contains a few hundred thousand distinct CDR3 sequences, about 39% of which appear only once. These receptors' targets are unknown. The specimen was cultured PBMCs, collected from culture after CMV antigen stimulation. The receptors shown here come from a human donor in good health (CMV status not recorded). Some clones in this sample may be carry-over from other donors' samples.

The chain employs TRBV7-2 and TRBJ2-5, with 10 bases that match TRBD2. This CDR3 has 15 amino acids. CDR1 is SGHTA and CDR2 is FQGNSA in the germline V gene. After removal of 1 base from V and 5 bases from J, the junction contained 4 bases not matched to a gene. CDR3 amino acids: CASSLGLAGAETQYF. The CDR3 nucleotides are TGTGCCAGCAGCTTAGGGCTAGCGGGAGCGGAGACCCAGTACTTC.

Notes on this clonotype: The junction departs from the called germline gene at one end, perhaps through a read error. The CDR3 DNA sequence: TGTGCCAGCAGTTTAAGCCGGGACGATAGGCAGTATTTT. Its protein is CASSLSRDDRQYF. The chain combines TRBV12-3 or TRBV12-4 with TRBJ2-3; D assignment may be TRBD1 or TRBD2 (5 bases each). CDR3 size: 13 residues.

This clonotype was counted only a few times. J is TRBJ2-7 and V is TRBV7-2; 8 bases map to TRBD2. V dropped 1 base and J dropped 1; count of bases not matched to a gene: 3. CDR1 SGHTA and CDR2 FQGNSA come from the germline V gene. The length of the CDR3 is 15 residues. The CDR3 nucleotides are TGTGCCAGCAGCTTAGGACTAGCGAATTCCTACGAGCAGTACTTC. It yields the protein CASSLGLANSYEQYF.

The chain has TRBV11-2 and TRBJ1-4; D uncertain. CDR1 SGHAT and CDR2 FQNNGV come from the germline V gene. Trimming stripped 5 bases from V and 5 bases from J, with 12 bases between. The CDR3 extends over 14 amino acids. The CDR3 DNA reads as TGTGCCAGCAGCATCCGGGCCAGAAATGAAAAACTGTTTTTT. It is translated as CASSIRARNEKLFF. Full variable domain (remainder filled in from reference TRBV11-2 and TRBJ1-4): EAGVAQSPRYKIIEKRQSVAFWCNPISGHATLYWYQQILGQGPKLLIQFQNNGVVDDSQLPKDRFSAERLKGVDSTLKIQPAKLEDSAVYLCASSIRARNEKLFFGSGTQLSVL.

This clonotype was recorded a few times. CDR3 in DNA: TGTGCCAGCAGTTACGACCCGGTTGGAAATTCACCCCTCCACTTT. Its translation is CASSYDPVGNSPLHF. This sequence joins TRBV6-1 and TRBJ1-6; D unresolved. Germline CDR1 is MNHNS and CDR2 is SASEGT. Trimming left V 5 bases short and J 7 bases short, with 15 bases between. The CDR3 runs 15 residues.

DNA for the CDR3: TGTGCCAGCAGCCGACCTCGTTTGGGACTCAAGGGGAACACTGAAGCTTTCTTT. Residues: CASSRPRLGLKGNTEAFF. The chain carries TRBV5-4 and TRBJ1-1; a possible D gene is TRBD1 (5 bases). Trimming removed 4 bases at V and 1 base at J, with 23 bases between. The germline V gene encodes CDR1 SGHNT and CDR2 YYREEE (reference sequence). The CDR3 has 18 amino acids.

For the CDR3, the DNA is TGTGCCAGCAGTTTGGACAGGGGGTGGGGGAATGAGCAGTTCTTC. Its protein product is CASSLDRGWGNEQFF. The V gene is TRBV27, the J gene TRBJ2-1; 10 nucleotides agree with TRBD1. The V gene's germline CDR1 is MNHEY and CDR2 SMNVEV (reference sequence). V lost 3 bases, J lost 7 bases, and 6 bases stayed unmatched. The CDR3 contains 15 residues.

V and J are TRBV7-2 and TRBJ1-6; D perhaps matches TRBD1 (6 bases). Trimming shortened V by 5 bases and J by 10 bases, and 18 bases separated the two germline ends. The CDR3 consists of 15 residues. CDR1 and CDR2 (germline): SGHTA, FQGNSA. The CDR3 spells CASSPTGTTSSPLHF. The CDR3 nucleotides are TGTGCCAGCAGCCCCACCGGGACAACGAGCTCACCCCTCCACTTT.

This chain joins TRBV4-3 and TRBJ1-2; D possibly corresponds to TRBD1 (6 bases). CDR1 LGHNA and CDR2 YSLEER come from the germline V gene. CDR3 length: 15 amino acids. The V end lost 0 bases, the J end lost 5 bases, and 13 bases lay between the germline ends. The CDR3 DNA follows: TGCGCCAGCAGCCAAGATAGGCAGGGGATTTATGGCTACACCTTC. Translating it yields CASSQDRQGIYGYTF.

This clonotype was counted only a few times. Mismatch with germline at one junction end may stem from a read error. The chain combines TRBV6-1 with TRBJ1-2, with TRBD1 identical over 8 bases. Germline assignment: CDR1 MNHNS and CDR2 SASEGT. The CDR3 runs to 15 residues. CDR3 sequence (DNA): TGTGCCAGCAGTGAATCGGTCTTACGCGGGCGGGGACAGGAGTTC. This encodes CASSESVLRGRGQEF.

V usage is TRBV10-3 and J usage is TRBJ2-1; TRBD1 matches 8 bases. J was trimmed by 5 bases and V by 11 bases; bases with no gene match: 11. Per germline, CDR1 ENHRY and CDR2 SYGVKD. The CDR3 runs 14 residues. This chain's CDR3 is CALKRQGRDNEQFF. DNA of the CDR3: TGTGCCCTCAAGAGACAGGGGAGAGACAATGAGCAGTTCTTC.

The chain uses TRBV27 and TRBJ2-4, with D tentatively TRBD2 (6 bases). The CDR3 runs to 17 residues. CDR1 is MNHEY and CDR2 is SMNVEV in the germline V gene (reference sequence). The V end was cut by 6 bases, the J end by 0 bases, with 18 bases between. The DNA of the CDR3 is TGTGCCAGCAGCCCCGGACTTAGCGGTGGAGCCAAAAACATTCAGTACTTC. Amino acid sequence: CASSPGLSGGAKNIQYF.

This clonotype was seen more than once but under ten times. The gene calls are TRBV7-2 and TRBJ2-7, with D unclear. This CDR3 is 13 amino acids long. Trimming took 2 bases from V and 4 from J, leaving 9 bases between them. CDR1 SGHTA and CDR2 FQGNSA come from the germline V gene. CDR3 DNA: TGTGCCAGCAGCTTATCCCCCCGGTACGAGCAGTACTTC. It yields the protein CASSLSPRYEQYF.

The sample holds a few counts of this clonotype. V is TRBV7-9 and J is TRBJ1-2; D call uncertain. V was shortened by 5 bases and J by 1 base, with 11 bases between the two germline ends. Looked up from germline, CDR1 is SEHNR and CDR2 is FQNEAQ (reference sequence). This CDR3 region has 14 residues. CDR3 nucleotides: TGTGCCAGCAGCCGAAGGACGAATAACTATGGCTACACCTTC. It translates to CASSRRTNNYGYTF.

The chain combines TRBV20-1 with TRBJ1-6; TRBD1 might be the D (5 bases). CDR1 and CDR2 from the germline V gene are DFQATT and SNEGSKA (reference sequence). The CDR3 is made up of 16 amino acids. Trimming left V 3 bases short and J 6 bases short, with 18 bases between. The CDR3 sequence: CSARGGGRSPNSPLHF. The CDR3 DNA reads as TGCAGTGCTAGGGGGGGAGGCCGTAGCCCTAATTCACCCCTCCACTTT.

The genes are TRBV6-2 or TRBV6-3 and TRBJ2-7, with 7 positions matching TRBD2. V lost 2 bases, J lost 4 bases, and 8 bases stayed unmatched. This CDR3 is 15 amino acids long. Germline loops: CDR1 MNHEY, CDR2 SVGEGT. The CDR3 region has the DNA TGTGCCAGCAGTTACGGGGCGGGAGAAGTTTACGAGCAGTACTTC. Its protein product is CASSYGAGEVYEQYF.

The V gene is TRBV11-2, the J gene TRBJ1-6; D is ambiguous. CDR1 and CDR2 (germline): SGHAT, FQNNGV. V was clipped by 1 base and J by 10 bases, with 11 bases between them. The CDR3 covers 14 residues. CDR3 amino acids: CASSLGDLGSPLHF. CDR3 coding DNA: TGTGCCAGCAGCTTAGGAGATCTGGGGTCACCCCTCCACTTT.

The chain carries TRBV7-6 and TRBJ2-5; 8 bases line up with TRBD1. Trimming took 2 bases from V and 2 from J; bases not matched to a gene: 7. CDR3 length: 16 residues. The V gene's germline CDR1 is SGHVS and CDR2 FNYEAQ. CDR3 nucleotide sequence: TGTGCCAGCAGCTTAAGGTCAGGGGGCTTTCAAGAGACCCAGTACTTC. Translated, it gives CASSLRSGGFQETQYF.

The chain couples TRBV6-1 to TRBJ2-1, with D uncertain. CDR1 and CDR2 from the germline V gene are MNHNS and SASEGT. V dropped 5 bases and J dropped 0 bases, with 11 bases sitting between them. The length of the CDR3 is 15 residues. The CDR3 nucleotides are TGTGCCAGCAGTAACGGGCCGAGCTCCTACAATGAGCAGTTCTTC. Its translation is CASSNGPSSYNEQFF.

V usage is TRBV12-3 or TRBV12-4 and J usage is TRBJ2-1; D unresolved. CDR3 length equals 11 residues. The V end lost 3 bases, the J end lost 12 bases, and 9 bases lay between the germline ends. CDR3 protein: CASSFWTGQFF. For the CDR3, the DNA is TGTGCCAGCAGTTTTTGGACGGGGCAGTTCTTC.

This clonotype was detected only a few times. The chain recombines TRBV5-6 with TRBJ2-7, with D possibly TRBD2 on 5 matching bases. Germline V gene lookup returns CDR1 SGHDT and CDR2 YYEEEE. The CDR3 extends over 12 amino acids. Trimming cost V 4 bases and J 11 bases, with 16 bases left between them. The CDR3 protein is CASSPSQAEEYF. The CDR3 region has the DNA TGTGCCAGCAGCCCATCCCAGGCGGAGGAGTACTTC.

Here the CDR3 reads CASLLANTYEQYF. CDR3 nucleotide sequence: TGTGCCAGCCTACTAGCGAATACCTACGAGCAGTACTTC. The chain joins TRBV2 to TRBJ2-7, with 7 bases fitting TRBD2. This CDR3 is built from 13 residues. The germline V gene encodes CDR1 SNHLY and CDR2 FYNNEI. V was pared by 8 bases and J by 2 bases, with 6 bases of the junction left unmatched.

This clonotype came up a few times. This chain uses TRBV6-8 with TRBJ2-2; TRBD1 aligns across 9 bases. The trim removed 1 base at V and 5 bases at J, leaving 2 bases unmatched. CDR1 and CDR2 from the germline V gene are MNHGY and SAAAGT. The length of the CDR3 is 15 residues. CDR3 sequence (DNA): TGTGCCAGCAGTTACTTGACAGGGGGAACCGGGGAGCTGTTTTTT. It codes for CASSYLTGGTGELFF.

The chain joins TRBV7-9 to TRBJ2-1; D is perhaps TRBD2 (5 bases). The germline V and J ends were trimmed by 5 bases and 8 bases, with 13 bases remaining between them. From germline, CDR1 is SEHNR and CDR2 FQNEAQ (reference sequence). The CDR3 loop spans 13 amino acids. The CDR3 nucleotides read TGTGCCAGCAGCGCGGGCGGCGTCTATGAGCAGTTCTTC. Protein sequence: CASSAGGVYEQFF. Drawing the rest from reference TRBV7-9 and TRBJ2-1, the complete variable domain is DTGVSQNPRHKITKRGQNVTFRCDPISEHNRLYWYRQTLGQGPEFLTYFQNEAQLEKSRLLSDRFSAERPKGSFSTLEIQRTEQGDSAMYLCASSAGGVYEQFFGPGTRLTVL.

J is TRBJ2-1 and V is TRBV27, with a possible D match to TRBD2 (5 bases). Between the trimmed V and J ends, which lost 2 bases and 4 bases, there was a span of 18 bases. Germline assignment: CDR1 MNHEY and CDR2 SMNVEV (reference sequence). The CDR3 has 17 amino acids. CDR3 in amino acids: CASSLKAAVLQYNEQFF. The CDR3 DNA reads as TGTGCCAGCAGTTTAAAGGCAGCGGTCCTACAGTACAATGAGCAGTTCTTC.

The chain carries TRBV7-6 and TRBJ2-7; 7 bases map to TRBD1. Trimming took 5 bases from V and 9 from J; bases not matched to a gene: 16. Germline assignment: CDR1 SGHVS and CDR2 FNYEAQ. CDR3 size: 15 residues. CDR3 amino acids: CASSRTGTASVGQYF. Here the CDR3 DNA reads TGTGCCAGCAGCCGAACCGGGACAGCCAGCGTGGGGCAGTACTTC.

This chain connects TRBV6-2 or TRBV6-3 to TRBJ2-7, with D perhaps matching TRBD1 or TRBD2 (5 bases each). The V and J ends lost 5 bases and 7 bases respectively, with 24 bases between them. The CDR3 runs 16 residues. Germline CDR1 reads MNHEY; CDR2 reads SVGEGT. This CDR3 is CASSDKRSAGTGEQYF. For the CDR3, the DNA is TGTGCCAGCAGTGATAAGAGGTCGGCAGGGACGGGAGAGCAGTACTTC.

This clonotype was picked up a small number of times. V usage is TRBV7-2 and J usage is TRBJ2-1, with a tentative D call TRBD2 (5 bases). Germline V gene sequence: CDR1 SGHTA, CDR2 FQGNSA. With 5 bases removed from V and 0 bases from J, the gap between germline ends came to 17 bases. This CDR3 has 17 amino acids. CDR3 amino acids: CASSPAVVGRSYNEQFF. As DNA, the CDR3 is TGTGCCAGCAGCCCAGCGGTTGTCGGCCGCTCCTACAATGAGCAGTTCTTC.

J is TRBJ1-1 and V is TRBV12-3 or TRBV12-4, with a weak D call TRBD1 (6 bases). V was clipped by 11 bases and J by 1 base, with 14 bases between them. The CDR3 covers 13 residues. DNA for the CDR3: TGTGCCGTCGGGGGCAGGGGGAACACTGAAGCTTTCTTT. Amino acids: CAVGGRGNTEAFF.

This chain links TRBV6-2 or TRBV6-3 with TRBJ2-5; 7 bases match TRBD1. V was pared by 6 bases and J by 0 bases, with 13 bases of the junction left unmatched. Germline CDR1 and CDR2: MNHEY and SVGEGT. The CDR3 consists of 17 residues. CDR3 amino acids: CASRLDRDRLNQETQYF. The CDR3 nucleotides are TGTGCCAGCAGATTAGACCGGGACAGACTAAACCAAGAGACCCAGTACTTC.